One sample yielded the 28 T cell receptor gamma chains listed below, sequenced in a study of γδ T cells in repeated Plasmodium falciparum infection. TCRdb re-processed the multiplex PCR reads using CATT. The top ten hold 15% to 20% of the sample, which has 28,000 or so gamma-chain clones, 1.4% seen once. Bulk repertoires came from Vgamma9/Vdelta2+ or Vdelta2-negative gammadelta T cells flow-sorted from PBMC. The sequenced sample consisted of gamma-delta T cells from blood. The receptors here all came from a pool of human donors (malaria-infected and uninfected, not separated).

This clone was seen a few times. This DNA's translation and the protein TCRdb lists, from a much larger clone, do not match at residue 3, likely due to a read error; the protein shown is translated from the DNA. V is TRGV2 and J is TRGJ1 or TRGJ2. TCRdb leaves out the J gene; it was filled in here by matching the DNA to germline. The CDR3 runs 13 residues. The germline V gene encodes CDR1 EGSNGY and CDR2 YDSYNSKV. In nucleotides, the CDR3 is TGTGCCCCCTGGGACGCCCGGGGTTATAAGAAACTCTTT. As protein: CAPWDARGYKKLF.

There are many counts of this clone. The V and J genes are TRGV9 and TRGJP. The CDR3 extends over 14 amino acids. Germline CDR1 reads GITISATS; CDR2 reads ISYDGTV (reference sequence). Losses at the gene ends were 3 bases for V and 11 bases for J; bases not matched to a gene: 4. The CDR3 bases are TGTGCCTTGTGGGAGCGTATGGGCAAAAAAATCAAGGTATTT. Amino acid sequence: CALWERMGKKIKVF.

In its sample, this clone was seen many times. The protein recorded in TCRdb matches a much larger clone and deviates from this DNA's translation at residue 10, suggesting a read error; the protein here is obtained by translating the DNA. This chain joins TRGV4 and TRGJ1 or TRGJ2. The J gene was not available in TCRdb and was assigned here by matching the DNA to germline segments. Germline V gene lookup returns CDR1 EGSTGY and CDR2 YDSYTSSV. Trimming at V came to 1 base and at J to 3 bases, leaving 21 bases not matched to a gene. The CDR3 runs 19 residues. The CDR3 nucleotides read TGTGCCACCTGGGATGGACTAGAGTGGACGCACGATTCTTATTATAAGAAACTCTTT. It encodes CATWDGLEWTHDSYYKKLF.

This clone occurred a few times. TCRdb's entry gives the protein of a much larger clone, which mismatches this DNA's translation at residue 6, likely from a read error; the protein reported here is translated from the DNA. This chain links TRGV9 with TRGJP1. Germline loops: CDR1 GITISATS, CDR2 ISYDGTV (reference sequence). The CDR3 covers 12 residues. The CDR3 nucleotides read TGTGCCTCTTATACCGCTGGTTGGTTCAAGATATTT. Its translation: CASYTAGWFKIF.

In its sample, this clone was seen many times. A far larger clone differs by one base, so this is likely a read error. Distinct nucleotide sequences in the sample also encode this CDR3. This chain joins TRGV9 and TRGJP. The CDR3 runs 17 residues. V dropped 1 base and J dropped 7; count of bases not matched to a gene: 7. Germline V gene sequence: CDR1 GITISATS, CDR2 ISYDGTV (reference sequence). CDR3 residues: CALWEVQLELGKKIKVF. As DNA, the CDR3 is TGTGCCTTGTGGGAGGTTCAGCTGGAGTTGGGCAAAAAAATCAAGGTATTT.

In the case of this clone: The protein TCRdb gives is from a much larger clone and does not agree with this DNA's translation at residue 2, likely a read error; the protein shown here comes from the DNA. The chain recombines TRGV9 with TRGJ1 or TRGJ2. Since TCRdb gives no J gene, matching the DNA to germline was used here to assign it. Germline loops: CDR1 GITISATS, CDR2 ISYDGTV (reference sequence). The CDR3 has 13 amino acids. For the CDR3, the DNA is TGTACCTTGTGGGAGGTGCGGGATGGGGGGAAACTCTTT. Its protein is CTLWEVRDGGKLF.

This clone has just a few counts. The protein TCRdb gives is from a much larger clone and does not agree with this DNA's translation at residue 3, likely a read error; the protein shown here comes from the DNA. The chain carries TRGV5 and TRGJ1 or TRGJ2. No J gene is reported in TCRdb; it was inferred here by comparing the DNA with germline. This CDR3 is built from 12 residues. Germline CDR1 and CDR2: VINAFY and YDVSNSKD. The CDR3 is CAAWDRRVEKLF. Here the CDR3 DNA reads TGTGCCGCCTGGGACAGGCGAGTCGAGAAACTCTTT.

This clone has just a few counts. TCRdb's entry gives the protein of a much larger clone, which mismatches this DNA's translation at residue 3, likely from a read error; the protein reported here is translated from the DNA. This chain connects TRGV4 to TRGJ1 or TRGJ2. The CDR3 contains 9 residues. J gave up 7 bases and V 12 bases, and 6 bases lay outside the gene matches. The germline CDR1 and CDR2 sequences are EGSTGY and YDSYTSSV. The chain's CDR3 is CAPLYKKLF. DNA of the CDR3: TGTGCCCCATTGTATAAGAAACTCTTT.

A note on this clone: TCRdb's protein, taken from a much larger clone, differs from this DNA's translation at residue 4, likely owing to a read error; the protein displayed comes from the DNA. This chain joins TRGV9 and TRGJP. The J gene is absent in TCRdb and was assigned here via DNA matching to germline. The CDR3 runs to 18 residues. The germline CDR1 and CDR2 sequences are GITISATS and ISYDGTV (reference sequence). In DNA, the CDR3 is TGTGCCTTGGGGGAGGTGGAACCTCAAGAGTTGGGCAAAAAAATCAAGGTATTT. Protein: CALGEVEPQELGKKIKVF.

This clone qualifies as medium-sized. Other DNA sequences in this specimen translate into the identical CDR3. The chain carries TRGV9 and TRGJ1 or TRGJ2. Unmatched junction bases numbered 16, after V lost 0 bases and J lost 11 bases. CDR3 length: 15 residues. Germline CDR1 is GITISATS and CDR2 is ISYDGTV (reference sequence). DNA of the CDR3: TGTGCCTTGTGGGAGGTGGCAACCCCAACTAACGAGAAACTCTTT. Its protein product is CALWEVATPTNEKLF.

This clone appeared many times. TCRdb assigns this DNA the protein of a much larger clone, which departs from its translation at residue 4; this likely reflects a read error, and the protein shown comes from translating the DNA. The same CDR3 also results from other DNA sequences found in this sample. The chain joins TRGV2 to TRGJP2. The J gene, missing from TCRdb, was assigned here through DNA to germline matching. CDR1 EGSNGY and CDR2 YDSYNSKV come from the germline V gene. This CDR3 has 17 amino acids. CDR3 coding DNA: TGTGCCACCCGGGACCTACAGACGTATAGTAGTGATTGGATCAAGACGTTT. Translated, it gives CATRDLQTYSSDWIKTF.

This clone was counted only a few times. Because the CDR3's place on the DNA is in doubt, the DNA is left out and the CDR3 is given as listed by TCRdb. Called V gene: TRGV4; the J gene was not called. The CDR3 numbers 33 amino acids, ends counted. Germline-derived CDR1 and CDR2 are EGSTGY and YDSYTSSV. CDR3 residues: CATWDVLYGIIRNSLAVEQHLLSQVSIGRIQHF.

Turning to this clone: TCRdb has a much larger clone's protein, which differs at residue 12 from the translation of this DNA, likely because of a read error; what is shown is the protein translated from the DNA. The J gene went uncalled, whereas the V gene is TRGV2. The CDR3 runs 14 residues. Germline lookup yields CDR1 EGSNGY and CDR2 YDSYNSKV. The CDR3 protein is CATWNHSSDWIETF. As DNA, the CDR3 is TGTGCCACCTGGAATCATAGTAGTGATTGGATCGAGACGTTT.

This clone was picked up many times. The mismatch at residue 12 between this DNA's translation and the TCRdb protein of a much larger clone likely reflects a read error; the protein shown is translated from the DNA. The chain carries TRGV9 and TRGJP. The CDR3 contains 16 residues. Per germline, CDR1 GITISATS and CDR2 ISYDGTV (reference sequence). The CDR3 loop is CALWGSKELGKNIKVF. DNA for the CDR3: TGTGCCTTGTGGGGCAGTAAAGAGTTGGGCAAAAATATCAAGGTATTT.

This clone was seen a handful of times. It differs at one base from a far larger clone, so likely a read error. Other DNA sequences in this specimen translate into the identical CDR3. The CDR3 sequence: CATWDGTIMDKKLF. The DNA of the CDR3 is TGTGCCACCTGGGACGGGACTATCATGGATAAGAAACTCTTT. The genes are TRGV2 and TRGJ1 or TRGJ2. Matching the DNA to germline supplied the J gene, which TCRdb does not give. The CDR3 is 14 residues long. The germline gives CDR1 EGSNGY, CDR2 YDSYNSKV. Trimming cost V 0 bases and J 8 bases; bases outside gene matches: 10.

This clone has just a few counts. This DNA translates differently at residue 5 from the TCRdb protein, which is that of a much larger clone; a read error is likely, and the protein shown is the DNA's own translation. The sample has other DNA sequences that encode this CDR3 too. The genes are TRGV4 and TRGJ1 or TRGJ2. In the absence of a J gene in TCRdb, the DNA was matched to germline to assign it here. Germline assignment: CDR1 EGSTGY and CDR2 YDSYTSSV. This CDR3 is built from 13 residues. CDR3 sequence reads: CATWGGGGYKKLF. The CDR3 DNA follows: TGTGCCACCTGGGGTGGGGGTGGTTATAAGAAACTCTTT.

In this sample, this clone turned up many times. The genes are TRGV5 and TRGJP1. Per germline, CDR1 VINAFY and CDR2 YDVSNSKD. The CDR3 has 15 residues. V lost 0 bases, J lost 4 bases, and 5 bases stayed unmatched. The CDR3 spells CATWDRSHTGWFKIF. The CDR3 nucleotides read TGTGCCACCTGGGACAGGAGTCACACTGGTTGGTTCAAGATATTT.

Of note for this clone: The TCRdb protein comes from a much larger clone and disagrees with this DNA's translation at residue 11, likely due to a read error; the protein given here is derived from the DNA. The V gene is TRGV9, the J gene TRGJP. Assignment of the J gene here rests on matching the DNA to germline, because TCRdb gives none. The CDR3 is 18 amino acids. Germline assignment: CDR1 GITISATS and CDR2 ISYDGTV (reference sequence). The CDR3 coding sequence is TGTGCCTTGTGGGAGGGCACCCCTCAAGAGTCGGGCAAAAAAATCAAGGTATTT. This sequence encodes CALWEGTPQESGKKIKVF.

This clone was seen many times. A far larger clone is only one base removed, so a read error is likely. This CDR3 is also generated by other DNA sequences in the sample. V is TRGV9 and J is TRGJP. Assignment of the J gene here rests on matching the DNA to germline, because TCRdb gives none. Germline lookup yields CDR1 GITISATS and CDR2 ISYDGTV (reference sequence). CDR3 length: 16 amino acids. Here the CDR3 reads CALWEPLKLGKKIKVF. CDR3 coding DNA: TGTGCCCTGTGGGAGCCTCTGAAGTTGGGCAAAAAAATCAAGGTATTT.

This clone has a count of ten or more. TCRdb records a much larger clone's protein for this DNA, with a difference at residue 5 that likely arises from a read error; the protein given is the translation of the DNA. V usage is TRGV8 and J usage is TRGJ1 or TRGJ2. TCRdb leaves out the J gene; it was filled in here by matching the DNA to germline. This CDR3 has 13 residues. CDR1 and CDR2 from the germline V gene are VENAVY and YDSYNSRV. V was pared by 5 bases and J by 3 bases, with 7 bases of the junction left unmatched. DNA for the CDR3: TGTGCCACCTGGGGTGCGTCTTATTATAAGAAACTCTTT. Protein product: CATWGASYYKKLF.

This clone was seen ten or more times. TCRdb records a much larger clone's protein for this DNA, with a difference at residue 6 that likely arises from a read error; the protein given is the translation of the DNA. The chain combines TRGV9 with TRGJP. The J gene, left out of TCRdb, was set here by checking the DNA against germline. CDR1 and CDR2 from the germline V gene are GITISATS and ISYDGTV (reference sequence). The trim removed 2 bases at V and 4 bases at J, leaving 8 bases unmatched. This CDR3 is built from 18 residues. Here the CDR3 reads CALWEAQPQELGKKIKVF. The CDR3 bases are TGTGCCTTGTGGGAGGCGCAGCCCCAAGAGTTGGGCAAAAAAATCAAGGTATTT.

This clone occurred a few times. TCRdb records a much larger clone's protein for this DNA, with a difference at residue 9 that likely arises from a read error; the protein given is the translation of the DNA. J is TRGJP2 and V is TRGV3. The J gene was missing in TCRdb and was found by matching the end of the DNA to germline. In germline, CDR1 is VTNTFY, CDR2 YDVSTARD (reference sequence). CDR3 size: 13 residues. CDR3 DNA sequence: TGTGCCACCTGGGACTCGGGTGATCGGATCAAGACGTTT. It encodes CATWDSGDRIKTF.

This clone was seen a few times. The TCRdb protein, from a much larger clone, departs from this DNA's translation at residue 11, likely by read error; the protein shown derives from the DNA. With the J gene uncalled, the V gene is TRGV9. CDR1 and CDR2 (germline): GITISATS, ISYDGTV (reference sequence). CDR3 length: 13 residues. The CDR3 is CALWEPPTNKELF. In nucleotides, the CDR3 is TGTGCCTTGTGGGAGCCCCCTACAAATAAGGAACTCTTT.

Comments on this clone: The TCRdb protein, from a much larger clone, departs from this DNA's translation at residue 8, likely by read error; the protein shown derives from the DNA. V usage is TRGV9 and J usage is TRGJ1 or TRGJ2. The J gene is absent in TCRdb and was assigned here via DNA matching to germline. Germline assignment: CDR1 GITISATS and CDR2 ISYDGTV (reference sequence). V was pared by 3 bases and J by 12 bases, with 8 bases of the junction left unmatched. This CDR3 is 11 amino acids long. CDR3 amino acids: CALWEFLRKLF. The CDR3 nucleotides read TGTGCCTTGTGGGAGTTTCTTAGGAAACTCTTT.

Turning to this clone: The protein recorded in TCRdb matches a much larger clone and deviates from this DNA's translation at residue 9, suggesting a read error; the protein here is obtained by translating the DNA. The chain joins TRGV9 to TRGJ1 or TRGJ2. The J gene is absent in TCRdb and was assigned here via DNA matching to germline. Trimming removed 3 bases from V and 9 bases from J; junction bases left unmatched: 11. This CDR3 has 13 amino acids. The germline CDR1 and CDR2 sequences are GITISATS and ISYDGTV (reference sequence). The CDR3 region is CALWEPPTSKKLF. CDR3 in DNA: TGTGCCTTGTGGGAGCCCCCTACAAGTAAGAAACTCTTT.

This clone is categorized as medium-sized. V gene TRGV5 combines with J gene TRGJ1 or TRGJ2. The V gene's germline CDR1 is VINAFY and CDR2 YDVSNSKD. Trimming took 1 base from V and 7 from J; bases not matched to a gene: 4. The CDR3 is 12 residues long. In DNA form, the CDR3 reads TGTGCCACCTGGGACAGTGCCTATAAGAAACTCTTT. This translates into CATWDSAYKKLF.

In this sample, this clone turned up many times. The protein TCRdb lists belongs to a much larger clone and differs from this DNA's translation at residue 11, which points to a read error; the protein shown is made from the DNA. In DNA, the CDR3 is TGTGCCTTGTGGGAGGAGACGAATTATTATAGGAAACTCTTT. Encoded protein: CALWEETNYYRKLF. The rearrangement uses TRGV9 and TRGJ1 or TRGJ2. Here the J gene came from matching the DNA to germline, since TCRdb omits it. CDR3 length equals 14 residues. CDR1 and CDR2 from the germline V gene are GITISATS and ISYDGTV (reference sequence).

As regards this clone: TCRdb's listed protein matches a much larger clone and diverges from this DNA's translation at residue 8, likely through a read error; the protein shown comes from the DNA. This rearrangement joins TRGV4 to TRGJ1 or TRGJ2. The J gene comes from matching the DNA to germline here; TCRdb lacks it. Germline CDR1 EGSTGY, CDR2 YDSYTSSV. The J segment lost 7 bases and the V segment lost 0 bases, leaving 9 bases of the junction unmatched. The CDR3 length is 14 residues. The CDR3 coding sequence is TGTGCCACCTGGGATGGGCCCCCTAGGTATAAGAAACTCTTT. It yields the protein CATWDGPPRYKKLF.